These T cell receptor beta chains were read from a single sample in a study of blood T cells in healthy people across ages. TCRdb reprocessed the 5' RACE reads via MiXCR and lists one record per CDR3 protein. There are around 1.5 million distinct CDR3 sequences in the sample; around two fifths occur only once, and 7% to 9% lies in the top ten. Sequencing was carried out using blood. The source of these receptors is a woman aged 18-29 years in good health. Both conserved end residues are part of each CDR3. Fields, in order: V gene, J gene, clone size, D gene, CDR3 DNA, CDR3 protein. A D gene is named only where the DNA matches it firmly. The listing skips clone size in some rows; elsewhere it reads once, few, many or a size class.

V gene: TRBV5-1; J gene: TRBJ2-3; clone size: NA; D gene: NA; CDR3 DNA: TGCGCCAGCAGCTTGGCCCGGTTGGGCGGCCCTAACACAGATACGCAGTATTTT; CDR3 protein: CASSLARLGGPNTDTQYF
V gene: TRBV10-3; J gene: TRBJ2-5; clone size: once; D gene: TRBD2; CDR3 DNA: TGTGCCATCAGTGAGGGGGTAGCGGGAGGGCCTCAGACCCAGTACTTC; CDR3 protein: CAISEGVAGGPQTQYF
V gene: TRBV11-2; J gene: TRBJ1-3; clone size: few; D gene: NA; CDR3 DNA: TGTGCCAGCAGCGATGGGGGAAACACCATATATTTT; CDR3 protein: CASSDGGNTIYF
V gene: TRBV24-1; J gene: TRBJ2-1; clone size: few; D gene: TRBD2; CDR3 DNA: TGTGCCACCTCGAGCTCACTAGCGGGACCCGGTGTCGAGCAGTTCTTC; CDR3 protein: CATSSSLAGPGVEQFF
V gene: TRBV12-3/TRBV12-4; J gene: TRBJ2-7; clone size: NA; D gene: TRBD2; CDR3 DNA: TGTGCCAGCAGTTTATACCCTAGCGGGAGCTCCTACAATGAGCAGTACTTC; CDR3 protein: CASSLYPSGSSYNEQYF
V gene: TRBV9; J gene: TRBJ1-4; clone size: NA; D gene: NA; CDR3 DNA: TGTGCCAGCAGCGGGTCCAGGGGTTCTAATGAAAAACTGTTTTTT; CDR3 protein: CASSGSRGSNEKLFF
V gene: TRBV20-1; J gene: TRBJ2-1; clone size: many; D gene: NA; CDR3 DNA: TGCAGTGCTACCGGGAGCTCCTACAATGAGCAGTTCTTC; CDR3 protein: CSATGSSYNEQFF
V gene: TRBV28; J gene: TRBJ2-3; clone size: NA; D gene: TRBD2; CDR3 DNA: TGTGCCAGCAGTACGATCCCGACTAGCGCTTCTAACACAGATACGCAGTATTTT; CDR3 protein: CASSTIPTSASNTDTQYF
V gene: TRBV6-1; J gene: TRBJ2-3; clone size: few; D gene: TRBD2; CDR3 DNA: TGTGCCAGCATAGGTTCTAGCGGGGGGGCCTTTGGCACAGATACGCAGTATTTT; CDR3 protein: CASIGSSGGAFGTDTQYF
V gene: TRBV5-5; J gene: TRBJ2-2; clone size: NA; D gene: NA; CDR3 DNA: TGTGCCAGCAGCTGGACTGGAGGGGCGAACACCGGGGAGCTGTTTTTT; CDR3 protein: CASSWTGGANTGELFF
V gene: TRBV19; J gene: TRBJ2-7; clone size: NA; D gene: TRBD1; CDR3 DNA: TGTGCCAGTAGTATTGGAGGACAGGGGACCTACGAGCAGTACTTC; CDR3 protein: CASSIGGQGTYEQYF
V gene: TRBV7-9; J gene: TRBJ2-3; clone size: few; D gene: TRBD2; CDR3 DNA: TGTGCCTGCCGGGAGGGCGTAGCAGATACGCAGTATTTT; CDR3 protein: CACREGVADTQYF
V gene: TRBV20-1; J gene: TRBJ2-7; clone size: NA; D gene: NA; CDR3 DNA: TGCAGTGCTAGAGTCGTGGTGGATCCAGCCTACGAGCAGTACTTC; CDR3 protein: CSARVVVDPAYEQYF
V gene: TRBV20-1; J gene: TRBJ1-2; clone size: few; D gene: NA; CDR3 DNA: TGCAGTGCCAGGTCGGCAGGGCTCAGCGGCTACACCTTC; CDR3 protein: CSARSAGLSGYTF
V gene: TRBV9; J gene: TRBJ2-7; clone size: NA; D gene: NA; CDR3 DNA: TGTGCCAGCAGCGTATCAGCGAATTGGTACAATGAGCAGTACTTC; CDR3 protein: CASSVSANWYNEQYF
V gene: TRBV7-2; J gene: TRBJ2-5; clone size: few; D gene: NA; CDR3 DNA: TGTGCCAGCAGCTCCCCAGGGGATATGGAGACCCAGTACTTC; CDR3 protein: CASSSPGDMETQYF
V gene: TRBV20-1; J gene: TRBJ2-1; clone size: NA; D gene: TRBD2; CDR3 DNA: TGCAGTGCTGGGAGGGGGACTAGCGTCTACAATGAGCAGTTCTTC; CDR3 protein: CSAGRGTSVYNEQFF
V gene: TRBV7-9; J gene: TRBJ2-3; clone size: NA; D gene: NA; CDR3 DNA: TGTGCCAGCAGCTCGAAGGGGACATACCCTCCCACTAGCCCTGTAGATACGCAGTATTTT; CDR3 protein: CASSSKGTYPPTSPVDTQYF
V gene: TRBV5-1; J gene: TRBJ2-1; clone size: few; D gene: NA; CDR3 DNA: TGCGCCAGCAGCTCGACAGCTACCTACTACAATGAGCAGTTCTTC; CDR3 protein: CASSSTATYYNEQFF
V gene: TRBV3-1; J gene: TRBJ2-7; clone size: few; D gene: NA; CDR3 DNA: TGTGCCAGCAGCCAAGATCCCCTAGCCGGATCACGCGAGCAGTACTTC; CDR3 protein: CASSQDPLAGSREQYF
V gene: TRBV5-1; J gene: TRBJ1-1; clone size: NA; D gene: NA; CDR3 DNA: TGCGCCAGCAGCTTGGGTGGAGGGGAAGGCACTGAAGCTTTCTTT; CDR3 protein: CASSLGGGEGTEAFF
V gene: TRBV7-9; J gene: TRBJ2-5; clone size: NA; D gene: NA; CDR3 DNA: TGTGCCAACAGCTTAGACCAGGGCAGCGAGACCCAGTACTTC; CDR3 protein: CANSLDQGSETQYF
V gene: TRBV7-9; J gene: TRBJ1-2; clone size: once; D gene: NA; CDR3 DNA: TGTGCCAGCAGCTTACTTGGGCCCGAATACTATGGCTACACCTTC; CDR3 protein: CASSLLGPEYYGYTF
V gene: TRBV20-1; J gene: TRBJ1-2; clone size: NA; D gene: NA; CDR3 DNA: TGCAGTGCTAGAGAAGACGGCTTCTCGGGCTACACCTTC; CDR3 protein: CSAREDGFSGYTF
V gene: TRBV3-1; J gene: TRBJ2-7; clone size: once; D gene: TRBD2; CDR3 DNA: TGTGCCAGCAGCCAAGGGAGTAGCGGGATTGTTCCCTCCGAGCAGTACTTC; CDR3 protein: CASSQGSSGIVPSEQYF
V gene: TRBV7-6; J gene: TRBJ2-5; clone size: NA; D gene: NA; CDR3 DNA: TGTGCCAGCAGCCTCCACCCTGGCAATGAGCAGTACTTC; CDR3 protein: CASSLHPGNEQYF
V gene: TRBV6-2/TRBV6-3; J gene: TRBJ2-4; clone size: NA; D gene: NA; CDR3 DNA: TGTGCCAGCGGCTGGGGCGGGTTAAGGAACATTCAGTACTTC; CDR3 protein: CASGWGGLRNIQYF
V gene: TRBV12-3/TRBV12-4; J gene: TRBJ2-7; clone size: NA; D gene: TRBD1; CDR3 DNA: TGTGCCAGCAACTGGGACAGCGTCTACGAGCAGTACTTC; CDR3 protein: CASNWDSVYEQYF
V gene: TRBV7-2; J gene: TRBJ2-7; clone size: few; D gene: NA; CDR3 DNA: TGTGCCAGCAGCCCAGAGGGGGGACTAATCTACGAGCAGTACTTC; CDR3 protein: CASSPEGGLIYEQYF
V gene: TRBV20-1; J gene: TRBJ2-5; clone size: NA; D gene: TRBD1; CDR3 DNA: TGCAGTGCTAGAAGTGAAGGGACAGGGTATACGGAGACCCAGTACTTC; CDR3 protein: CSARSEGTGYTETQYF
V gene: TRBV19; J gene: TRBJ2-1; clone size: NA; D gene: NA; CDR3 DNA: TGTGCCAGTACCGGCCCGACCTTCTACAATGAGCAGTTCTTC; CDR3 protein: CASTGPTFYNEQFF
V gene: TRBV5-1; J gene: TRBJ1-2; clone size: NA; D gene: NA; CDR3 DNA: TGCGCCAGCAGCTTCGCAGGGGTGGTAGATGGCTACACCTTC; CDR3 protein: CASSFAGVVDGYTF
V gene: TRBV6-5; J gene: TRBJ1-1; clone size: NA; D gene: NA; CDR3 DNA: TGTGCCAGCAGCGGGGTGGAGAACACTGAAGCTTTCTTT; CDR3 protein: CASSGVENTEAFF
V gene: TRBV4-2; J gene: TRBJ2-3; clone size: few; D gene: NA; CDR3 DNA: TGTGCCAGCAGCGAAAGGGGGTCGTCTAGCACAGATACGCAGTATTTT; CDR3 protein: CASSERGSSSTDTQYF
V gene: TRBV6-4; J gene: TRBJ2-1; clone size: NA; D gene: NA; CDR3 DNA: TGTGCCAGGACCCCTTGCGACTACAATGAGCAGTTCTTC; CDR3 protein: CARTPCDYNEQFF
V gene: TRBV6-1; J gene: TRBJ2-1; clone size: NA; D gene: NA; CDR3 DNA: TGTGCCAGCAGTGACCGACAGGCTACCTACGAGCAGTTCTTC; CDR3 protein: CASSDRQATYEQFF
V gene: TRBV3-1; J gene: TRBJ2-4; clone size: few; D gene: TRBD2; CDR3 DNA: TGTGCCAGCAGCCAAGATCTTTGGGGAGGGGAAAACATTCAGTACTTC; CDR3 protein: CASSQDLWGGENIQYF
V gene: TRBV7-9; J gene: TRBJ2-3; clone size: NA; D gene: TRBD2; CDR3 DNA: TGTGCCAGCAATAGGCTGACTAGCGGGGGGGAAGATACGCAGTATTTT; CDR3 protein: CASNRLTSGGEDTQYF
V gene: TRBV6-5; J gene: TRBJ2-3; clone size: NA; D gene: TRBD1; CDR3 DNA: TGTGCCAGCAGCTACGGACAGGGGGCTATAGATACGCAGTATTTT; CDR3 protein: CASSYGQGAIDTQYF
V gene: TRBV5-1; J gene: TRBJ2-1; clone size: NA; D gene: TRBD2; CDR3 DNA: TGCGCCAGCAGCTTGGTCCCCGGGACTAGCGGGAGTACCTACAATGAGCAGTTCTTC; CDR3 protein: CASSLVPGTSGSTYNEQFF
V gene: TRBV20-1; J gene: TRBJ2-1; clone size: NA; D gene: TRBD2; CDR3 DNA: TGCAGTGCTTTTAGCGGGAGGGCAGTGGGTGAGCAGTTCTTC; CDR3 protein: CSAFSGRAVGEQFF
V gene: TRBV20-1; J gene: TRBJ1-2; clone size: NA; D gene: TRBD1; CDR3 DNA: TGCAGTGCTAGAGACAGGGGGGGCAAATTTGGCTACACCTTC; CDR3 protein: CSARDRGGKFGYTF
V gene: TRBV6-2/TRBV6-3; J gene: TRBJ1-2; clone size: NA; D gene: NA; CDR3 DNA: TGTGCCAGCAGTATAATAACTAACTATGGCTACACCTTC; CDR3 protein: CASSIITNYGYTF
V gene: TRBV4-1; J gene: TRBJ2-5; clone size: NA; D gene: TRBD2; CDR3 DNA: TGCGCCAGCAGCCAAGATAACTTCGCTAGCGGGAGTGGAGAGACCCAGTACTTC; CDR3 protein: CASSQDNFASGSGETQYF
V gene: TRBV18; J gene: TRBJ1-1; clone size: few; D gene: NA; CDR3 DNA: TGTGCCAGCTCCGACGGCTTTAACACTGAAGCTTTCTTT; CDR3 protein: CASSDGFNTEAFF
V gene: TRBV20-1; J gene: TRBJ1-4; clone size: NA; D gene: NA; CDR3 DNA: TGCAGTGCTAAACGAACCGGGACAAGCGGTGAAAAACTGTTTTTT; CDR3 protein: CSAKRTGTSGEKLFF